The clone carrying this TCR beta chain has just a few counts. Its antigen remains unidentified. The sample belongs to a study of beta chain features in type 1 diabetes. Notes on the study in general: Patients with Type 1 diabetes showed moderately but significantly shorter TCRB CDR3s in all four CD4+ subsets.

Purity exceeded 98% in all sorted populations. The investigators reverse transcribed all of the isolated RNA, so they sequenced expressed TCRB transcripts. Method: immunoSEQ multiplex PCR; TCRdb's copy keeps in-frame clones and lacks some. The profile shows roughly 340,000 clones, around an eighth of them singletons. V was cut by 7 bases and J by 0 bases, with 13 bases left in between. The CDR3 runs 15 residues. Looked up from germline, CDR1 is MGHDK and CDR2 is SYGVNS. This chain uses TRBV25-1 with TRBJ2-1; D is perhaps TRBD2 (6 bases). The receptor was isolated from a young woman with type 1 diabetes. The sequencing input was naive CD4+ T cells from blood. The CDR3 reads CASTRTTSSYNEQFF. For the CDR3, the DNA is TGTGCCAGCACTCGAACGACTAGCTCCTACAATGAGCAGTTCTTC.